Listed below are T cell receptor beta chains from one sample, sequenced in a study of patients and donors after allogeneic stem cell transplantation. TCRdb re-derived calls from the RT-PCR reads in MiXCR, one entry per CDR3 protein. In the table there are about 960,000 distinct CDR3 sequences, about a sixth of which are singletons. Sequenced material: blood, either unsorted or a sorted T cell fraction (not recorded which). These receptors originate from a human donor who was either an allogeneic HSCT recipient or a stem cell or donor lymphocyte infusion donor (not recorded which). It is not recorded whose cells these are; they may come from a transplant donor. The CDR3 runs from the conserved cysteine through the conserved F or W. Fields, in order: D gene, clone size, V gene, J gene, CDR3 protein, CDR3 DNA. D genes are given only for firm matches. Rows give clone size only sometimes, using once, few, many, or a class for an expanded clone.

D gene: -; clone size: -; V gene: TRBV11-2; J gene: TRBJ1-4; CDR3 protein: CASTSGPSNEKLFF; CDR3 DNA: TGTGCCAGCACTTCCGGGCCCTCTAATGAAAAACTGTTTTTT
D gene: -; clone size: -; V gene: TRBV24-1; J gene: TRBJ2-5; CDR3 protein: CATSDSGRKETQYF; CDR3 DNA: TGTGCCACCAGTGACTCGGGGAGAAAAGAGACCCAGTACTTC
D gene: TRBD1; clone size: -; V gene: TRBV19; J gene: TRBJ1-4; CDR3 protein: CASGTGKLFF; CDR3 DNA: TGTGCCAGTGGGACAGGCAAACTGTTTTTT
D gene: TRBD1; clone size: -; V gene: TRBV20-1; J gene: TRBJ2-2; CDR3 protein: CSAPLTTGTANTGELFF; CDR3 DNA: TGCAGCGCCCCTCTTACGACCGGGACAGCGAACACCGGGGAGCTGTTTTTT
D gene: TRBD1; clone size: -; V gene: TRBV20-1; J gene: TRBJ1-2; CDR3 protein: CSAPPTGLYYGYTF; CDR3 DNA: TGCAGTGCGCCCCCGACAGGGCTTTACTATGGCTACACCTTC
D gene: -; clone size: many; V gene: TRBV12-3/TRBV12-4; J gene: TRBJ2-4; CDR3 protein: CASSLGGDKNIQYF; CDR3 DNA: TGTGCCAGCAGTTTGGGCGGGGACAAAAACATTCAGTACTTC
D gene: -; clone size: many; V gene: TRBV5-6; J gene: TRBJ2-1; CDR3 protein: CASSLVTTYNEQFF; CDR3 DNA: TGTGCCAGCAGCTTGGTGACTACCTACAATGAGCAGTTCTTC
D gene: TRBD2; clone size: -; V gene: TRBV12-3/TRBV12-4; J gene: TRBJ2-3; CDR3 protein: CASSFAGVGTDTQYF; CDR3 DNA: TGTGCCAGCAGTTTCGCGGGAGTTGGCACAGATACGCAGTATTTT
D gene: TRBD2; clone size: -; V gene: TRBV9; J gene: TRBJ2-5; CDR3 protein: CASSVAAGGQETQYF; CDR3 DNA: TGTGCCAGCAGCGTAGCAGCGGGGGGACAAGAGACCCAGTACTTC
D gene: -; clone size: few; V gene: TRBV6-1; J gene: TRBJ1-3; CDR3 protein: CASSLKSYSGNTIYF; CDR3 DNA: TGTGCCAGCAGCCTGAAATCCTACTCTGGAAACACCATATATTTT
D gene: -; clone size: -; V gene: TRBV7-2; J gene: TRBJ1-1; CDR3 protein: CASREMILGWENTEAFF; CDR3 DNA: TGTGCCAGCAGGGAAATGATTTTGGGCTGGGAGAACACTGAAGCTTTCTTT
D gene: TRBD2; clone size: few; V gene: TRBV7-3; J gene: TRBJ2-3; CDR3 protein: CASSLFGGADRDTQYF; CDR3 DNA: TGTGCCAGCAGCTTATTCGGGGGGGCGGACCGAGATACGCAGTATTTT
D gene: TRBD1; clone size: few; V gene: TRBV12-3/TRBV12-4; J gene: TRBJ1-1; CDR3 protein: CASSSKRGRTPNTEAFF; CDR3 DNA: TGTGCCAGCAGTTCGAAGAGGGGGCGAACCCCCAACACTGAAGCTTTCTTT
D gene: -; clone size: -; V gene: TRBV7-2; J gene: TRBJ2-4; CDR3 protein: CASSLQYGNIQYF; CDR3 DNA: TGTGCCAGCAGCTTACAGTACGGAAACATTCAGTACTTC
D gene: TRBD1; clone size: -; V gene: TRBV4-1; J gene: TRBJ2-7; CDR3 protein: CASSREGASSYEQYF; CDR3 DNA: TGCGCCAGCAGCCGAGAGGGGGCTAGTTCCTACGAGCAGTACTTC
D gene: TRBD1; clone size: few; V gene: TRBV7-8; J gene: TRBJ1-1; CDR3 protein: CASSPPPGQRLDTEAFF; CDR3 DNA: TGTGCCAGCAGCCCCCCCCCGGGACAGAGGTTGGACACTGAAGCTTTCTTT
D gene: -; clone size: -; V gene: TRBV27; J gene: TRBJ2-7; CDR3 protein: CASTLGTYAYEQYF; CDR3 DNA: TGTGCCAGCACCCTCGGGACCTATGCTTACGAGCAGTACTTC
D gene: TRBD1; clone size: -; V gene: TRBV5-5; J gene: TRBJ2-2; CDR3 protein: CASSLGQGMNTGELFF; CDR3 DNA: TGTGCCAGCAGCCTGGGACAGGGGATGAACACCGGGGAGCTGTTTTTT
D gene: -; clone size: -; V gene: TRBV6-5; J gene: TRBJ2-1; CDR3 protein: CASSYSRGGGRNEQFF; CDR3 DNA: TGTGCCAGCAGTTACAGTAGGGGGGGGGGCCGGAATGAGCAGTTCTTC
D gene: -; clone size: -; V gene: TRBV5-8; J gene: TRBJ2-1; CDR3 protein: CASSTGQIGSNEQFF; CDR3 DNA: TGTGCCAGCAGCACCGGACAAATAGGGTCCAATGAGCAGTTCTTC
D gene: -; clone size: -; V gene: TRBV7-6; J gene: TRBJ1-1; CDR3 protein: CASSFGTNLNTEAFF; CDR3 DNA: TGTGCCAGCAGCTTTGGCACGAACCTGAACACTGAAGCTTTCTTT
D gene: -; clone size: -; V gene: TRBV27; J gene: TRBJ2-2; CDR3 protein: CASSLLAPGELFF; CDR3 DNA: TGTGCCAGCAGTTTACTAGCCCCCGGGGAGCTGTTTTTT
D gene: TRBD1; clone size: -; V gene: TRBV4-3; J gene: TRBJ2-7; CDR3 protein: CASSHRTGFSEQYF; CDR3 DNA: TGCGCCAGCAGCCATAGGACAGGCTTCAGCGAGCAGTACTTC
D gene: -; clone size: -; V gene: TRBV4-3; J gene: TRBJ1-2; CDR3 protein: CASSQEGGRIYGYTF; CDR3 DNA: TGCGCCAGCAGCCAAGAAGGGGGGCGGATCTATGGCTACACCTTC